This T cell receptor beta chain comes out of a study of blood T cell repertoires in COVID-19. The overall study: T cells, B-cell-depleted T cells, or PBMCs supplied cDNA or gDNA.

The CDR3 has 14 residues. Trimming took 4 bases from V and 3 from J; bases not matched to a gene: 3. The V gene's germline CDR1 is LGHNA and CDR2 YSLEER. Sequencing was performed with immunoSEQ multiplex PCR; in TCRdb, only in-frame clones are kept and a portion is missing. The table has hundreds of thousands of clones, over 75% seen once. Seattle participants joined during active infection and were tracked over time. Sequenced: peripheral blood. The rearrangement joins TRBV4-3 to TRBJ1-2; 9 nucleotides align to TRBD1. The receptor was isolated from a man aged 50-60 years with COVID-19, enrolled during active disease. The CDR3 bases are TGCGCCAGCAGCCCCGACAGGGGGGACTATGGCTACACCTTC. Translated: CASSPDRGDYGYTF.